These 4 T cell receptor beta chains came from one sample sequenced in a study of tumor-infiltrating lymphocytes in localized non-small cell lung cancer (dated by TCRdb to the early 2020s). Receptors were amplified or captured by the immunoSEQ multiplex PCR assay. TCRdb provides this immuneACCESS table in a form limited to in-frame rearrangements. Some clones are lacking; in checked studies, under half of them reflect an unresolved V gene, and why the rest are absent is not known. The sample profile shows about 16,000 clones; 55% to 70% of them were found once. Of the sample, 6.5% falls within the top ten clones. Sequencing used lung tumor tissue. Source of these receptors: a human donor with non-small cell lung cancer.

This chain joins TRBV5-4 and TRBJ2-2, with 9 nucleotides matching TRBD2. The V gene's germline CDR1 is SGHNT and CDR2 YYREEE (reference sequence). Trimming took 0 bases from V and 3 from J; bases not matched to a gene: 3. The CDR3 loop spans 16 amino acids. As DNA, the CDR3 is TGTGCCAGCAGCTTGGGACTAGCGGAATACACCGGGGAGCTGTTTTTT. Translated: CASSLGLAEYTGELFF.

V usage is TRBV7-3 and J usage is TRBJ1-1; possible D gene TRBD1, 5 bases. The V and J ends lost 2 bases and 1 base respectively, with 8 bases between them. The CDR3 extends over 14 amino acids. Per germline, CDR1 SGHTA and CDR2 FQGTGA. The CDR3: CASSLDRQNTEAFF. CDR3 in DNA: TGTGCCAGCAGCTTAGACAGACAGAACACTGAAGCTTTCTTT.

The genes are TRBV6-6 and TRBJ2-1, with 8 positions matching TRBD2. The germline gives CDR1 MNHNY, CDR2 SVGAGI (reference sequence). This CDR3 is 13 amino acids long. The trim removed 5 bases at V and 7 bases at J, leaving 4 bases unmatched. This CDR3 is CASSMTSVNEQFF. The CDR3 DNA reads TGTGCCAGCAGTATGACTAGCGTTAATGAGCAGTTCTTC.

This chain joins TRBV7-2 and TRBJ1-5, with TRBD1 identical over 10 bases. The junction had 9 bases not matched to a gene; V was cut back by 5 bases and J by 2 bases. The CDR3 extends over 17 amino acids. Germline lookup yields CDR1 SGHTA and CDR2 FQGNSA. Here the CDR3 DNA reads TGTGCCAGCAGCAGTACTGGACAGGGGGTAGGCAATCAGCCCCAGCATTTT. Translating it yields CASSSTGQGVGNQPQHF.